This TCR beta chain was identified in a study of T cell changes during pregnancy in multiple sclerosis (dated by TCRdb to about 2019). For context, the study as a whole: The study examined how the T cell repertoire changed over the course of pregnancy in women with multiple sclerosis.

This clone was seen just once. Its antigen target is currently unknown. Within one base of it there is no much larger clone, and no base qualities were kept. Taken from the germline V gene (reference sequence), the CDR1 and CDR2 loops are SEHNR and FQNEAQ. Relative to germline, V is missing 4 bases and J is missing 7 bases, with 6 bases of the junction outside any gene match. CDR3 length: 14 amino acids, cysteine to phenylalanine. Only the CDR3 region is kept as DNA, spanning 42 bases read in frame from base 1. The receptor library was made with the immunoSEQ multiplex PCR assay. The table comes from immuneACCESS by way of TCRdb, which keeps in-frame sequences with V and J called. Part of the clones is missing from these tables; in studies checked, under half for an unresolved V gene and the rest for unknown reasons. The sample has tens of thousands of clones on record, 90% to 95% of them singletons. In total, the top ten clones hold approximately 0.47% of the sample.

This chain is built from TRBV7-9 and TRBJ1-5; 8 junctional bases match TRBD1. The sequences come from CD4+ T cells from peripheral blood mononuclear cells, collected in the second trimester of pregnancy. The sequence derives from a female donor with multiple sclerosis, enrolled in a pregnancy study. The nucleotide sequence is TGTGCCAGCAGCTCGACAGGGGAAATCCAGCCCCAGCATTTT. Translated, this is CASSSTGEIQPQHF.